Listed below are T cell receptor beta chains from one sample, sequenced in a study of blood T cell repertoires in COVID-19. The protocol was immunoSEQ multiplex PCR, while the TCRdb copy is restricted to in-frame clones and leaves out a portion. The profile shows roughly 43,000 clones, 80% to 90% of them singletons. Sequencing used peripheral blood. Receptors originate from a man in his sixties with active COVID-19. The CDR3 runs from the conserved cysteine through the conserved F or W. D genes are given only for firm matches. Clone size is given for some rows only: seen once, a few or many times, or a class if the clone is expanded.

>.|TRBJ2-3|.|TRBV5-4
TGTGCCAGCAGCGAGGGACTTTACACAGATACGCAGTATTTT
CASSEGLYTDTQYF
>many|TRBJ1-5|.|TRBV28
TGTGCCAGCAGGGGACTAGCGGGAGATTGGAGCAATCAGCCCCAGCATTTT
CASRGLAGDWSNQPQHF
>.|TRBJ2-3|TRBD2|TRBV10-3
TGTGCCATCAGTGATAGTAGCGGGAGGAGCTCAGATACGCAGTATTTT
CAISDSSGRSSDTQYF
>.|TRBJ2-2|TRBD2|TRBV9
TGTGCCAGCAGCGTCCTCACCATGGGGACTAGCGGGAGCACCGGGGAGCTGTTTTTT
CASSVLTMGTSGSTGELFF
>once|TRBJ2-1|.|TRBV19
TGTGCCAGTAGTGACCCGGGACACAACAATGAGCAGTTCTTC
CASSDPGHNNEQFF
>.|TRBJ1-2|.|TRBV6-5
TGTGCCAGCAGTTCGGGAAATGGCTACACCTTC
CASSSGNGYTF
>.|TRBJ1-5|.|TRBV7-2
TGTGCCAGCAGCTTAGGCGGGCTTAGCAATCAGCCCCAGCATTTT
CASSLGGLSNQPQHF
>.|TRBJ1-4|.|TRBV5-4
TGTGCCAGCAGTTTGAAACAGGGAACTAATGAAAAACTGTTTTTT
CASSLKQGTNEKLFF
>few|TRBJ1-2|TRBD1|TRBV6-6
TGTGCCAGCAGTGCACAGGGGCCTCATGGCTACACCTTC
CASSAQGPHGYTF
>.|TRBJ2-7|TRBD2|TRBV5-1
TGCGCCAGCAGCTCTAATCTAGCTAGCGGAAAGATCTACGAGCAGTACTTC
CASSSNLASGKIYEQYF
>.|TRBJ2-7|TRBD2|TRBV6-2/TRBV6-3
TGTGCCAGCAGTTACCAGCGGGAGGTACACGAGCAGTACTTC
CASSYQREVHEQYF
>.|TRBJ1-5|.|TRBV7-9
TGTGCCAGCAGCTTTCTCGGGGGGAATCAGCCCCAGCATTTT
CASSFLGGNQPQHF
>.|TRBJ2-3|TRBD1|TRBV4-2
TGTGCCAGCAGCTTCCAATCAGGGGGCGGCACAGATACGCAGTATTTT
CASSFQSGGGTDTQYF
>.|TRBJ1-1|.|TRBV7-6
TGTGCCAGCAGCTTAGGGGTAGACAGAATGAACACTGAAGCTTTCTTT
CASSLGVDRMNTEAFF
>.|TRBJ1-2|TRBD1|TRBV18
TGTGCCAGCTCACTCGACAGGGACGGCTACACCTTC
CASSLDRDGYTF
>.|TRBJ2-5|TRBD2|TRBV7-9
TGTGCCAGCAGCAAGGGACTAGCGACCCAGTACTTC
CASSKGLATQYF
>.|TRBJ2-5|TRBD1|TRBV29-1
TGCAGCGTCCCGGGACAGTCGCGTCCCGAGACCCAGTACTTC
CSVPGQSRPETQYF
>.|TRBJ2-1|TRBD2|TRBV11-2
TGTGCCAGCAGCTTAGATCTAGGACTAGCGGGCAATTATGAGCAGTTCTTC
CASSLDLGLAGNYEQFF
>.|TRBJ2-2|.|TRBV5-6
TGTGCCAGCAGCCTGGGTATGAGATTCTCCGGGGAGCTGTTTTTT
CASSLGMRFSGELFF
>.|TRBJ2-1|TRBD2|TRBV27
TGTGCCAGCAGCCTACTAGCGGGAGGTGGGAATGAGCAGTTCTTC
CASSLLAGGGNEQFF
>.|TRBJ2-7|.|TRBV4-1
TGCGCCAGCAGCCAAGATGAGCGGAGTAAATACGAGCAGTACTTC
CASSQDERSKYEQYF
>.|TRBJ2-7|.|TRBV18
TGTGCCAGCTCACCAGGACAGAGCGACGAGCAGTACTTC
CASSPGQSDEQYF
>.|TRBJ2-5|.|TRBV18
TGTGCCAGCTCACCACCGGTCCCCGCGGAGACCCAGTACTTC
CASSPPVPAETQYF
>.|TRBJ2-7|TRBD1|TRBV28
TGTGCCAGCAGATACGCTGGGACAGGGGGCGAGCAGTACTTC
CASRYAGTGGEQYF
>.|TRBJ1-2|.|TRBV6-5
TGTGCCAGCACATCTCAGGGAAAGTTCTATGGCTACACCTTC
CASTSQGKFYGYTF
>.|TRBJ2-1|TRBD1|TRBV6-5
TGTGCCAGCAGTTACGCAGATCCGGGACAGGGGGTGAGGAAGTTCTTC
CASSYADPGQGVRKFF
>.|TRBJ2-5|.|TRBV7-6
TGTGCCAGCAGCTTAGGGGGGCTAGCGGACCTCCAAGAGACCCAGTACTTC
CASSLGGLADLQETQYF
>.|TRBJ2-3|.|TRBV3-1/TRBV3-2
TGTGCCAGCAGCCAAGATCTCGGGGTCCCAGATACGCAGTATTTT
CASSQDLGVPDTQYF
>.|TRBJ1-4|TRBD1|TRBV6-5
TGTGCCAGCAGTTCCCTGGCGAGACAGGGAAAACTGTTTTTT
CASSSLARQGKLFF
>.|TRBJ2-3|TRBD1|TRBV5-1
TGCGCCAGCAGCTGGCGGGGACAGGGCAGCACAGATACGCAGTATTTT
CASSWRGQGSTDTQYF
>.|TRBJ2-3|TRBD2|TRBV9
TGTGCCAGCAGCGCGGCTAGCGGGAGCCCAGATACGCAGTATTTT
CASSAASGSPDTQYF